Given below is one T cell receptor beta chain in context. Original processing methods: Reference gene primer amplification in the assay estimated nucleated cell counts. Assay used: immunoSEQ multiplex PCR; TCRdb lists only in-frame clones, some missing. V and J calls and clone size come straight from that table; D and trimming were deduced from the DNA. In the table there are about 210,000 clones, 83% of which are singletons. This sample is drawn from a study of blood T cell repertoires in COVID-19. Study background: Nucleic acid was either cDNA or gDNA, and it came from T cells, B-cell-depleted T cells, or PBMCs.

Sequencing was performed on peripheral blood. This clonotype was sampled from a woman in her 40s with active or convalescent COVID-19.

CDR3 coding DNA: TGTGCCAGCAGCCGACAGGGTAGCTCCTACAATGAGCAGTTCTTC. It is translated as CASSRQGSSYNEQFF. The chain recombines TRBV6-2 or TRBV6-3 with TRBJ2-1; 7 nucleotides match TRBD1. This CDR3 comprises 15 residues. Germline CDR1 is MNHEY and CDR2 is SVGEGT. J gave up 0 bases and V 6 bases, and 5 bases lay outside the gene matches.